The 24 T cell receptor beta chains below come from one sample, sequenced in a study of blood T cell repertoires in COVID-19. Sequenced by immunoSEQ multiplex PCR; TCRdb stores in-frame clones only, minus some. The data show approximately 200,000 clones, 85% to 90% seen once. The sequencing sample was made of PBMCs or T cells enriched from blood (not recorded which). These receptors all stem from a woman between 18 and 29 years old in a cohort exposed to, infected with or recovered from COVID-19 (not recorded which).

The gene calls are TRBV19 and TRBJ1-1; TRBD1 matches 8 bases. The V gene end was trimmed by 5 bases and the J gene end by 4 bases; junction bases not matched to a gene: 6. The germline V gene encodes CDR1 LNHDA and CDR2 SQIVND (reference sequence). The CDR3 spans 14 residues. The CDR3 loop reads CASSAVTGATEAFF. CDR3 sequence (DNA): TGTGCCAGTAGTGCCGTGACAGGGGCCACTGAAGCTTTCTTT.

The rearrangement uses TRBV28 and TRBJ2-7, with 9 bases lining up with TRBD1. Germline CDR1 is MDHEN and CDR2 is SYDVKM. V gave up 6 bases and J gave up 1 base; unmatched junction bases: 4. This CDR3 is built from 14 residues. The CDR3 spells CASSRTGESYEQYF. CDR3 DNA: TGTGCCAGCAGCCGGACAGGGGAATCCTACGAGCAGTACTTC.

V usage is TRBV19 and J usage is TRBJ1-1; D possibly corresponds to TRBD1 (5 bases). V was trimmed by 7 bases and J by 3 bases, leaving 18 bases between them. The CDR3 has 15 residues. Germline V lookup: CDR1 LNHDA, CDR2 SQIVND (reference sequence). CDR3 residues: CASTPRGRGDTEAFF. The DNA of the CDR3 is TGTGCCAGTACCCCGAGGGGTCGGGGGGACACTGAAGCTTTCTTT.

The count of this clone is one. This chain uses TRBV5-6 with TRBJ2-1; 10 bases match TRBD2. CDR1 and CDR2 (germline): SGHDT, YYEEEE. The CDR3 runs to 13 residues. The V segment lost 2 bases and the J segment 10 bases; nucleotides outside the gene matches: 3. Written as DNA, the CDR3 is TGTGCCAGCAGCTTAGCGGGGGGGCAGGAGCAGTTCTTC. This codes for CASSLAGGQEQFF.

The chain joins TRBV5-4 to TRBJ2-3; 8 nucleotides agree with TRBD1. The CDR3 loop spans 13 amino acids. The ends lost 0 bases at V and 11 bases at J; junction bases unmatched: 5. CDR1 is SGHNT and CDR2 is YYREEE in the germline V gene (reference sequence). CDR3 coding DNA: TGTGCCAGCAGCTTGGTAGGACAGGGTGAGCAGTATTTT. It is translated as CASSLVGQGEQYF.

The genes are TRBV6-5 and TRBJ2-1; no clear D gene. Per germline, CDR1 MNHEY and CDR2 SVGAGI. Between the trimmed V and J ends, which lost 2 bases and 4 bases, there was a span of 9 bases. The CDR3 is 14 amino acids. The CDR3: CASSYGPPYNEQFF. The CDR3 nucleotides are TGTGCCAGCAGTTACGGCCCTCCGTACAATGAGCAGTTCTTC.

This chain uses TRBV5-8 with TRBJ2-5, with 12 positions matching TRBD1. CDR3 length: 14 residues. CDR1 and CDR2 from the germline V gene are SGHTS and YDEGEE. The V gene end was trimmed by 4 bases and the J gene end by 4 bases; junction bases not matched to a gene: 2. CDR3 coding DNA: TGTGCCAGCAGCCGGGACAGGGGGCTAGAGACCCAGTACTTC. Translated: CASSRDRGLETQYF. Complete variable domain (other parts from reference TRBV5-8 and TRBJ2-5): EAGVTQSPTHLIKTRGQQATLRCSPISGHTSVYWYQQALGLGLQFLLWYDEGEERNRGNFPPRFSGRQFPNYSSELNVNALELEDSALYLCASSRDRGLETQYFGPGTRLLVL.

The CDR3, as DNA: TGTGCCAGCAGTCCTACAGTAAACACTGAAGCTTTCTTT. Translating it yields CASSPTVNTEAFF. The V and J genes are TRBV12-3 or TRBV12-4 and TRBJ1-1; D gene ambiguous. This CDR3 region has 13 residues. V shed 5 bases and J shed 2 bases, with 9 bases lying between them.

The rearrangement joins TRBV6-5 to TRBJ2-7; D gene ambiguous. Trimming shortened V by 7 bases and J by 4 bases, and 11 bases separated the two germline ends. Germline CDR1 MNHEY, CDR2 SVGAGI. CDR3 length: 12 residues. CDR3 sequence: CASTETVYEQYF. CDR3 nucleotides: TGTGCCAGCACCGAAACAGTGTACGAGCAGTACTTC.

The chain is built from TRBV28 and TRBJ1-6; D possibly corresponds to TRBD1 (5 bases). Germline lookup yields CDR1 MDHEN and CDR2 SYDVKM. CDR3 length equals 15 residues. Trimming took off 9 bases at V and 9 bases at J, with 21 bases between the two ends. The CDR3 DNA is TGTGCCAGTGGGACTATGGGGGGAGGTAGTTCACCCCTCCACTTT. Encoded protein: CASGTMGGGSSPLHF.

The chain carries TRBV27 and TRBJ2-1; D perhaps matches TRBD2 (6 bases). This CDR3 comprises 13 residues. The germline CDR1 and CDR2 sequences are MNHEY and SMNVEV (reference sequence). V lost 4 bases to trimming and J lost 6 bases, with 10 bases between them. The CDR3 DNA is TGTGCCAGCAGTTGGCGGGGTCGCAATGAGCAGTTCTTC. It specifies CASSWRGRNEQFF.

V usage is TRBV10-3 and J usage is TRBJ1-1; D is perhaps TRBD1 (6 bases). CDR3 size: 14 residues. Germline CDR1 reads ENHRY; CDR2 reads SYGVKD. V gave up 8 bases and J gave up 4 bases, with 17 bases separating them. CDR3 region: CAIVFYLGGTEAFF. In DNA, the CDR3 is TGTGCCATCGTTTTTTACTTAGGGGGCACTGAAGCTTTCTTT.

The CDR3 protein is CASKIRGPDEQFF. Written as DNA, the CDR3 is TGTGCCAGCAAAATCAGGGGCCCCGATGAGCAGTTCTTC. The J gene is TRBJ2-1, the V gene TRBV28, with D possibly TRBD1 on 6 matching bases. The CDR3 is 13 amino acids. Trimming took 7 bases from V and 8 from J, leaving 15 bases between them. Per germline, CDR1 MDHEN and CDR2 SYDVKM.

The chain combines TRBV19 with TRBJ2-2, with D possibly TRBD2 on 6 matching bases. Germline values: CDR1 LNHDA, CDR2 SQIVND (reference sequence). Trimming removed 7 bases from V and 0 bases from J, with 21 bases in between. The CDR3 contains 18 residues. CDR3 loop: CASTQWGRILPNTGELFF. Here the CDR3 DNA reads TGTGCCAGTACCCAGTGGGGGAGGATACTTCCGAACACCGGGGAGCTGTTTTTT. The full variable domain, rest sourced from reference TRBV19 and TRBJ2-2, is DGGITQSPKYLFRKEGQNVTLSCEQNLNHDAMYWYRQDPGQGLRLIYYSQIVNDFQKGDIAEGYSVSREKKESFPLTVTSAQKNPTAFYLCASTQWGRILPNTGELFFGEGSRLTVL.

The J gene is TRBJ2-7, the V gene TRBV11-2; TRBD1 matches at 7 bases. This CDR3 is 16 amino acids long. Trimming took 1 base from V and 2 from J; bases not matched to a gene: 8. In germline, CDR1 is SGHAT, CDR2 FQNNGV. The CDR3 loop reads CASSLVVGDSAYEQYF. The CDR3 DNA is TGTGCCAGCAGCTTAGTGGTTGGGGACAGCGCCTACGAGCAGTACTTC.

This rearrangement joins TRBV5-1 to TRBJ2-2, with D uncertain. The ends were cut back, 0 bases at V and 0 bases at J, with 9 bases in the middle. The germline V gene has CDR1 SGHRS and CDR2 YFSETQ. This CDR3 contains 16 residues. The CDR3 here is CASSLALGSNTGELFF. CDR3 DNA sequence: TGCGCCAGCAGCTTGGCCCTAGGATCGAACACCGGGGAGCTGTTTTTT.

V gene TRBV5-1 combines with J gene TRBJ2-5; 8 bases are shared with TRBD1. The CDR3 loop spans 15 amino acids. Germline V gives CDR1 SGHRS, CDR2 YFSETQ. The J segment lost 5 bases and the V segment lost 0 bases, leaving 6 bases of the junction unmatched. As DNA, the CDR3 is TGCGCCAGCAGCTTGGTTTCAGGGGGCGGCGAGACCCAGTACTTC. This translates into CASSLVSGGGETQYF.

The V gene is TRBV29-1, the J gene TRBJ1-1; TRBD1 matches 7 bases. With 6 bases clipped from V and 1 base from J, the junction kept 8 bases outside the gene matches. The CDR3 has 14 residues. Germline loops: CDR1 SQVTM, CDR2 ANQGSEA. CDR3 DNA: TGCAGCGTGGTGGGACAGCGATCGAACACTGAAGCTTTCTTT. It specifies CSVVGQRSNTEAFF.

The CDR3: CASSQGGAGGGGPQHF. The CDR3 DNA is TGTGCCAGCAGCCAAGGGGGGGCAGGGGGCGGTGGGCCCCAGCATTTT. The genes are TRBV3-1 (or the pseudogene TRBV3-2) and TRBJ1-5, with 8 bases identical to TRBD1. This CDR3 has 16 amino acids. Germline values: CDR1 LGHDT, CDR2 YNNKEL (reference sequence). Losses at the gene ends were 1 base for V and 9 bases for J; bases not matched to a gene: 11.

CDR3 in amino acids: CATSDSDRPRGYTF. CDR3 nucleotides: TGTGCCACCAGTGATTCGGACAGACCAAGGGGCTACACCTTC. The rearrangement joins TRBV24-1 to TRBJ1-2, with a possible D match to TRBD1 (6 bases). V lost 2 bases and J lost 8, with 14 bases in between. Per germline, CDR1 KGHDR and CDR2 SFDVKD. The CDR3 is 14 amino acids.

The chain employs TRBV7-8 and TRBJ2-5; D perhaps matches TRBD2 (7 bases). Looked up from germline, CDR1 is SGHVS and CDR2 is FQNEAQ. Deletions cut 2 bases from V and 4 bases from J, with 11 bases between. The CDR3 has 14 amino acids. CDR3 in DNA: TGTGCCAGCAGCTTAAATCGGGGGGCAGAGACCCAGTACTTC. Translation: CASSLNRGAETQYF. The whole variable domain, remainder taken from reference TRBV7-8 and TRBJ2-5, is GAGVSQSPRYKVAKRGQDVALRCDPISGHVSLFWYQQALGQGPEFLTYFQNEAQLDKSGLPSDRFFAERPEGSVSTLKIQRTQQEDSAVYLCASSLNRGAETQYFGPGTRLLVL.

J is TRBJ2-7 and V is TRBV7-2; tentatively, D is TRBD2 (6 bases). Trimming took off 5 bases at V and 6 bases at J, with 17 bases between the two ends. CDR3 length: 14 residues. The germline gives CDR1 SGHTA, CDR2 FQGNSA. The DNA of the CDR3 is TGTGCCAGCAGCGAGGCGGGGAGAAGAGCCGAGCAGTACTTC. Translated: CASSEAGRRAEQYF.

The chain has TRBV15 and TRBJ2-1; 10 nucleotides match TRBD1. Germline assignment: CDR1 LNHNV and CDR2 YYDKDF (reference sequence). Trimming cost V 4 bases and J 7 bases; bases outside gene matches: 1. This CDR3 has 13 amino acids. The CDR3 loop reads CATSMDRGNEQFF. The CDR3, as DNA: TGTGCCACCAGCATGGACAGGGGGAATGAGCAGTTCTTC.

The genes are TRBV10-1 and TRBJ2-5, with D possibly matching TRBD1 (6 bases). CDR3 length: 15 residues. V shed 2 bases and J shed 2 bases, with 12 bases lying between them. Germline CDR1 is WNHNN and CDR2 is SYGVQD (reference sequence). The CDR3 nucleotides read TGCGCCAGCAGTGAGGAAGGGACAACTCAAGAGACCCAGTACTTC. This codes for CASSEEGTTQETQYF.